These 7 T cell receptor beta chains share one sample of origin, sequenced in a study of radiotherapy plus CTLA-4 blockade in lung cancer. The method was immunoSEQ multiplex PCR; TCRdb's version includes in-frame clones alone and lacks a portion of them. Among 60,000 or so clones listed, just over 75% were seen once. The sample consisted of peripheral blood, taken from a patient treated with radiotherapy plus ipilimumab. The receptors come from a human donor with non-small cell lung cancer who had a partial response to radiotherapy plus ipilimumab.

The genes are TRBV5-6 and TRBJ2-7, with D tentatively TRBD1 (6 bases). Between the trimmed V and J ends, which lost 2 bases and 8 bases, there was a span of 23 bases. The germline V gene has CDR1 SGHDT and CDR2 YYEEEE. This CDR3 has 16 residues. This CDR3 is CASSFDYREGRGKQYF. For the CDR3, the DNA is TGTGCCAGCAGCTTTGACTACAGGGAAGGTCGAGGAAAGCAGTACTTC.

A few counts support this clone. The V gene is TRBV11-2, the J gene TRBJ2-2; D is unresolved. The V and J ends lost 1 base and 6 bases respectively, with 9 bases between them. This CDR3 contains 14 residues. Germline lookup yields CDR1 SGHAT and CDR2 FQNNGV. CDR3 DNA: TGTGCCAGCAGCTTAGCGCGTGGTGCCGGGGAGCTGTTTTTT. Amino acids: CASSLARGAGELFF.

The V gene is TRBV28, the J gene TRBJ1-5; 7 bases match TRBD1. Germline CDR1 MDHEN, CDR2 SYDVKM. This CDR3 spans 14 amino acids. V lost 5 bases and J lost 6; bases outside the gene matches: 7. The CDR3 here is CASSQTGVGQPQHF. For the CDR3, the DNA is TGTGCCAGCAGTCAAACAGGGGTAGGTCAGCCCCAGCATTTT.

This clone was counted a few times. The chain has TRBV2 and TRBJ2-1, with D perhaps matching TRBD1 (6 bases). V was trimmed by 5 bases and J by 1 base, leaving 12 bases between them. The CDR3 runs 15 residues. Germline V gene data show CDR1 as SNHLY and CDR2 as FYNNEI. The CDR3 region is CASSLQGFSYNEQFF. The CDR3 nucleotides are TGTGCCAGCAGTTTACAGGGCTTTTCCTACAATGAGCAGTTCTTC.

In its sample, this clone was seen once. This sequence joins TRBV5-1 and TRBJ1-2; no clear D. The V gene's germline CDR1 is SGHRS and CDR2 YFSETQ. Trimming pared 0 bases from V and 2 bases from J, leaving 11 bases between. The CDR3 contains 15 residues. CDR3 DNA: TGCGCCAGCAGCTTGGCCTCAGGAGGGAACTATGGCTACACCTTC. Encoded protein: CASSLASGGNYGYTF. The entire variable domain, with the rest obtained from reference TRBV5-1 and TRBJ1-2, is as follows: KAGVTQTPRYLIKTRGQQVTLSCSPISGHRSVSWYQQTPGQGLQFLFEYFSETQRNKGNFPGRFSGRQFSNSRSEMNVSTLELGDSALYLCASSLASGGNYGYTFGSGTRLTVV.

The J gene is TRBJ2-5, the V gene TRBV9; no clear D. The germline CDR1 and CDR2 sequences are SGDLS and YYNGEE. The V and J ends lost 0 bases and 1 base respectively, with 7 bases between them. The CDR3 consists of 14 residues. The CDR3 nucleotides read TGTGCCAGCAGCGTAGCGGCAGGCCAAGAGACCCAGTACTTC. Encoded protein: CASSVAAGQETQYF.

The chain employs TRBV25-1 and TRBJ1-5; D might be TRBD1 (6 bases). Per the germline V gene, CDR1 is MGHDK and CDR2 is SYGVNS. The V gene lost 7 bases and the J gene lost 4 bases, with 8 bases spanning the gap. This CDR3 is built from 12 residues. CDR3 protein: CASKTGNQPQHF. The DNA for the CDR3 is TGTGCCAGCAAGACAGGAAATCAGCCCCAGCATTTT.